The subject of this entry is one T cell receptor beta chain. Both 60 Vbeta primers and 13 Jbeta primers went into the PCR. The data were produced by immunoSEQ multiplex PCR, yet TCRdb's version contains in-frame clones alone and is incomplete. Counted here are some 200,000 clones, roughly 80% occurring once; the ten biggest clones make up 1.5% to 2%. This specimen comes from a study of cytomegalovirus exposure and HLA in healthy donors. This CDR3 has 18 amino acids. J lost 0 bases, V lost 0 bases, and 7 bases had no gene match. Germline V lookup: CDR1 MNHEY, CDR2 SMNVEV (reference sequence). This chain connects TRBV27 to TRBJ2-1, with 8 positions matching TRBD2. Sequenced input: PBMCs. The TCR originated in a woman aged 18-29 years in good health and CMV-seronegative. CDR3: CASSLSLAGLSSYNEQFF. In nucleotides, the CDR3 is TGTGCCAGCAGTTTATCCCTAGCGGGCTTAAGCTCCTACAATGAGCAGTTCTTC.